The rows below give T cell receptor beta chains drawn from one sample of a study of blood T cell repertoires in COVID-19. Data came from immunoSEQ multiplex PCR; TCRdb stores just in-frame clones and leaves some out. This table holds 90,000 or so clones, roughly 90% found once. The sequenced material came from peripheral blood. The receptors come from a man at least 80 years old with active or convalescent COVID-19. CDR3s include the opening cysteine and the closing phenylalanine or tryptophan. The D gene is left open where the match is weak. Only part of the rows carry a size: once, few, many, or a class if the clone is expanded.

.	.	TRBJ2-5	TRBV19	TGTGCCAGTAACAAAGTGGGCAGTCAAGCCCAAGAGACCCAGTACTTC	CASNKVGSQAQETQYF
.	.	TRBJ1-2	TRBV4-3	TGCGCCAGCAGCCAAGATAACAGGGCCCTCTATGGCTACACCTTC	CASSQDNRALYGYTF
TRBD2	.	TRBJ2-1	TRBV28	TGTGCCAGCAGTCCTCCGGGACTAGACTCCTACAATGAGCAGTTCTTC	CASSPPGLDSYNEQFF
TRBD1	.	TRBJ1-2	TRBV28	TGTGCCAGCAGTTCCCCTAGGACAGGGGGAGGATATGGCTACACCTTC	CASSSPRTGGGYGYTF
.	once	TRBJ1-3	TRBV30	TGTGCCTGTGACAGGTCTGGAAACACCATATATTTT	CACDRSGNTIYF
.	.	TRBJ1-2	TRBV18	TGTGCCAGCTCACCTAACAGCGGAGGAGGCTATGGCTACACCTTC	CASSPNSGGGYGYTF
TRBD1	few	TRBJ1-5	TRBV24-1	TGTGCCACCAGTGATCCCCGGGACAGGTTCAATCAGCCCCAGCATTTT	CATSDPRDRFNQPQHF
.	.	TRBJ1-4	TRBV4-2	TGTGCCAGCAGCCAAGATTCGGCCAGGGTTGAAAAACTGTTTTTT	CASSQDSARVEKLFF
TRBD1	.	TRBJ2-2	TRBV5-8	TGTGCCAGCAGCTTAGGGGACAGGGCCGGGGAGCTGTTTTTT	CASSLGDRAGELFF
.	.	TRBJ1-2	TRBV28	TGTGCCAGCAGTTTATCCTTCGGGAGAGGGAGCTATGGCTACACCTTC	CASSLSFGRGSYGYTF
.	.	TRBJ1-5	TRBV19	TGTGCCAGTAGTATAGGGGGCAATAGCAATCAGCCCCAGCATTTT	CASSIGGNSNQPQHF
TRBD1	.	TRBJ2-3	TRBV7-2	TGTGCCAGCAGCACGGACAGGGATCTCGCCCCTAGCACAGATACGCAGTATTTT	CASSTDRDLAPSTDTQYF
.	.	TRBJ1-1	TRBV15	TGTGCCACCAGCTACGAGGGTGGAACTGAAGCTTTCTTT	CATSYEGGTEAFF
TRBD1	.	TRBJ1-3	TRBV5-4	TGTGCCAGCAGCTTGGACAGGGGTGCTGGAAACACCATATATTTT	CASSLDRGAGNTIYF
TRBD1	few	TRBJ2-1	TRBV11-1	TGTGCCAGCCGGGGACAGGGGCGGGATGAGCAGTTCTTC	CASRGQGRDEQFF
.	few	TRBJ1-1	TRBV11-2	TGTGCCAGCAGCTCACTGGGCCGGGAAGCTTTCTTT	CASSSLGREAFF
TRBD2	.	TRBJ2-7	TRBV14	TGTGCCAGCAGCCAAGATCGACTAGCGGGTTACTACGAGCAGTACTTC	CASSQDRLAGYYEQYF
.	.	TRBJ1-5	TRBV7-2	TGTGCCAGCAGCTTAGAAGGAGATCAGCCCCAGCATTTT	CASSLEGDQPQHF
TRBD1	.	TRBJ1-5	TRBV2	TGTGCCAGCAGGGGGACAGGGGTTAGCAATCAGCCCCAGCATTTT	CASRGTGVSNQPQHF
.	.	TRBJ2-2	TRBV3-1/TRBV3-2	TGTGCCAGCAGCCTCCGGGCCGGACTTAACACCGGGGAGCTGTTTTTT	CASSLRAGLNTGELFF
.	once	TRBJ1-3	TRBV18	TGTGCCAGCTCACCAAGCGGTGGCAGAAATGGAAACACCATATATTTT	CASSPSGGRNGNTIYF
TRBD2	.	TRBJ2-5	TRBV18	TGTGCCAGCTCACCACTGACTAGCGCGGAGACCCAGTACTTC	CASSPLTSAETQYF
TRBD2	.	TRBJ2-1	TRBV7-2	TGTGCCAGCAGCTCAAAGCGGGATCCGGGCAATGAGCAGTTCTTC	CASSSKRDPGNEQFF
.	.	TRBJ2-5	TRBV19	TGTGCCAGTAGTAGGGGACAAGGCGCCCCACAAGAGACCCAGTACTTC	CASSRGQGAPQETQYF
TRBD2	.	TRBJ2-3	TRBV11-2	TGTGCCAGCAGCTTAGGGTCTAGCGGGAGATCAGATACGCAGTATTTT	CASSLGSSGRSDTQYF
.	few	TRBJ1-1	TRBV2	TGTGCCAGCGGGGATCGGGACACATCGAACACTGAAGCTTTCTTT	CASGDRDTSNTEAFF